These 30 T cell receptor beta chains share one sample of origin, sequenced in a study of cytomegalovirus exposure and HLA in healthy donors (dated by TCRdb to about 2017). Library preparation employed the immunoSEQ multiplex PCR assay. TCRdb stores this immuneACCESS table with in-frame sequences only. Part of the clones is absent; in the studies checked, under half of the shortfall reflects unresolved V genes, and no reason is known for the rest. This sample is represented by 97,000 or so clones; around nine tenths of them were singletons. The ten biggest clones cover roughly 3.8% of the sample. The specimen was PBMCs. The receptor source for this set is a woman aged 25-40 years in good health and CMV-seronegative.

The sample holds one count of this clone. Here the CDR3 reads CASSAGTTSSYEQYF. The CDR3 DNA sequence: TGTGCCAGCAGCGCCGGGACTACGAGCTCCTACGAGCAGTACTTC. The rearrangement uses TRBV9 and TRBJ2-7; 7 nucleotides align to TRBD2. The ends lost 3 bases at V and 0 bases at J; junction bases unmatched: 6. Germline V gives CDR1 SGDLS, CDR2 YYNGEE. The CDR3 runs 15 residues.

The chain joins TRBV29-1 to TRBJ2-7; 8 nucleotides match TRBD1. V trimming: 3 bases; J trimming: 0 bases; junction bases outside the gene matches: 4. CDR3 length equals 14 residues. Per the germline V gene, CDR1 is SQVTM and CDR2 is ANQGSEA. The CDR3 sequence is CSVDNTGGSYEQYF. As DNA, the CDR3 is TGCAGCGTTGATAACACAGGGGGCTCCTACGAGCAGTACTTC.

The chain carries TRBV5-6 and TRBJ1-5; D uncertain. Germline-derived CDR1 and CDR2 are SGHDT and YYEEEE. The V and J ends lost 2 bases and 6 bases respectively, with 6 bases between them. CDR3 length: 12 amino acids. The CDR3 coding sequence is TGTGCCAGCAGCTTAAGGAGTCAGCCCCAGCATTTT. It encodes CASSLRSQPQHF.

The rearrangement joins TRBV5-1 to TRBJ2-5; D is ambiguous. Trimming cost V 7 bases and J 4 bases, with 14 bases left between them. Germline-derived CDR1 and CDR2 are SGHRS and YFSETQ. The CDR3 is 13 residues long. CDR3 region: CASWKAGSETQYF. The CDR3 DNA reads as TGCGCCAGCTGGAAGGCAGGCTCAGAGACCCAGTACTTC.

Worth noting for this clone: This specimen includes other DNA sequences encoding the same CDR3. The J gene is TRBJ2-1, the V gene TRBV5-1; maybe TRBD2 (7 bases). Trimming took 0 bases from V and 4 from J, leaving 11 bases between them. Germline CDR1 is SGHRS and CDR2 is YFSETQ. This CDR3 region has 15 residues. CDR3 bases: TGCGCCAGCAGCTTGGTGGGGGGGCAGTACAATGAGCAGTTCTTC. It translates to CASSLVGGQYNEQFF. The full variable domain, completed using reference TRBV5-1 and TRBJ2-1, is KAGVTQTPRYLIKTRGQQVTLSCSPISGHRSVSWYQQTPGQGLQFLFEYFSETQRNKGNFPGRFSGRQFSNSRSEMNVSTLELGDSALYLCASSLVGGQYNEQFFGPGTRLTVL.

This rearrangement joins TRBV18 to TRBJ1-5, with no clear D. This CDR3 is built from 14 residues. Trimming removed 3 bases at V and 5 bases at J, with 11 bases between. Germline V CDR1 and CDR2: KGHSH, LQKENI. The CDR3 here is CASSPDFGDQPQHF. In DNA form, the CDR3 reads TGTGCCAGCTCACCGGACTTCGGGGATCAGCCCCAGCATTTT.

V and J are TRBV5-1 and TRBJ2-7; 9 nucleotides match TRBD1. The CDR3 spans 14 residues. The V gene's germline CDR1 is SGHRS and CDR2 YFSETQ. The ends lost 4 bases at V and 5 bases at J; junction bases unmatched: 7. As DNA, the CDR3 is TGCGCCAGCAGCGAAGGGACAGGGAACCACGAGCAGTACTTC. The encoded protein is CASSEGTGNHEQYF.

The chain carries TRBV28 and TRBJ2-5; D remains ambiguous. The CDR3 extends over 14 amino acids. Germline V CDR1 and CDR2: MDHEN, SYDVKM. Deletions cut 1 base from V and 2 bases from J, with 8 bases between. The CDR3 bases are TGTGCCAGCAGTTTATATGCGGATCAAGAGACCCAGTACTTC. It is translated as CASSLYADQETQYF.

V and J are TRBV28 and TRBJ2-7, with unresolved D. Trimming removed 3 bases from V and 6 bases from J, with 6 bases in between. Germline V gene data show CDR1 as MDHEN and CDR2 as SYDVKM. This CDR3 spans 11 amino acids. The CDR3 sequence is CASSFSFEQYF. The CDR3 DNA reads TGTGCCAGCAGTTTTTCGTTCGAGCAGTACTTC.

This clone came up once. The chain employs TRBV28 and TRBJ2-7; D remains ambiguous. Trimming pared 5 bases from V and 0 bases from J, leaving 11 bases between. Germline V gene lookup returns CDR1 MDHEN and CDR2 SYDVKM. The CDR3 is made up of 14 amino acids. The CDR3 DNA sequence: TGTGCCAGCAGTGACGACAAGGCCTCCTACGAGCAGTACTTC. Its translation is CASSDDKASYEQYF.

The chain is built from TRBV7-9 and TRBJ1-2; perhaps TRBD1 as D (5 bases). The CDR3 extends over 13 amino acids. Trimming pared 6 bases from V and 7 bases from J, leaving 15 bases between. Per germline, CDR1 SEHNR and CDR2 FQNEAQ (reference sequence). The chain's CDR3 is CASSYPGRGGYTF. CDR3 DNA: TGTGCCAGCAGTTACCCAGGGCGAGGTGGCTACACCTTC.

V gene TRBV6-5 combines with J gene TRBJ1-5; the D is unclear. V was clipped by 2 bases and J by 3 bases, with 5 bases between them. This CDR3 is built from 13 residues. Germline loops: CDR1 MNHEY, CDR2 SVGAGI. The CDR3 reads CASSYNNNQPQHF. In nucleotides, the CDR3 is TGTGCCAGCAGTTACAACAACAATCAGCCCCAGCATTTT.

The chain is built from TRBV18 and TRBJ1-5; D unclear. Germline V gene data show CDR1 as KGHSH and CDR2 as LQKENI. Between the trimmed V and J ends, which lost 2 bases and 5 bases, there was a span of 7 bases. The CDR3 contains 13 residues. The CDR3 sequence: CASSPRRDQPQHF. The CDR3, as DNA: TGTGCCAGCTCACCAAGGAGGGATCAGCCCCAGCATTTT.

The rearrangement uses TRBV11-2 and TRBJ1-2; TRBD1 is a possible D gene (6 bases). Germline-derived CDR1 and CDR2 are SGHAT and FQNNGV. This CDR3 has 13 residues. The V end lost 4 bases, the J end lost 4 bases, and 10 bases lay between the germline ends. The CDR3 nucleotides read TGTGCCAGCAGCTCGACAGGACCCTATGGCTACACCTTC. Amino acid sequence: CASSSTGPYGYTF.

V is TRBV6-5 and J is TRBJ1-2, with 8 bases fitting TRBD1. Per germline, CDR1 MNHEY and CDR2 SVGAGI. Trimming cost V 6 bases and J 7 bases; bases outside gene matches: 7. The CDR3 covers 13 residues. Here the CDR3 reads CASSLGTGPGYTF. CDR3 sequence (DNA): TGTGCCAGCAGCCTAGGGACAGGTCCTGGCTACACCTTC.

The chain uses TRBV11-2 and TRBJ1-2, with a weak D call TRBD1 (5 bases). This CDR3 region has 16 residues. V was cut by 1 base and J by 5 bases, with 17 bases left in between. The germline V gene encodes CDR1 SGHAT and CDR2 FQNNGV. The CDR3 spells CASSLGPQGLAYGYTF. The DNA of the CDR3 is TGTGCCAGCAGCTTAGGTCCCCAGGGACTAGCATATGGCTACACCTTC.

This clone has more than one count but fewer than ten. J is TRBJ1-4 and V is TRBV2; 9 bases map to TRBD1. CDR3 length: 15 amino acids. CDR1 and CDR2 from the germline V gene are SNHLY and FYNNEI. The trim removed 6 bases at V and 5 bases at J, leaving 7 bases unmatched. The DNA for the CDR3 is TGTGCCAGCAGGGACACAGGGGGCGCGAATGAAAAACTGTTTTTT. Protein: CASRDTGGANEKLFF. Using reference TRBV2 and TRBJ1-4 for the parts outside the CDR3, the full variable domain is EPEVTQTPSHQVTQMGQEVILRCVPISNHLYFYWYRQILGQKVEFLVSFYNNEISEKSEIFDDQFSVERPDGSNFTLKIRSTKLEDSAMYFCASRDTGGANEKLFFGSGTQLSVL.

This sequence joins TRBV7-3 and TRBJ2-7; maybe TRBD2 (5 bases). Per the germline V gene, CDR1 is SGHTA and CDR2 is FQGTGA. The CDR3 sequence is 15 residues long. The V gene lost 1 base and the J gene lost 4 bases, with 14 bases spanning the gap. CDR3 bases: TGTGCCAGCAGCTTAAGTGGGAGAGGACTGTACGAGCAGTACTTC. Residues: CASSLSGRGLYEQYF.

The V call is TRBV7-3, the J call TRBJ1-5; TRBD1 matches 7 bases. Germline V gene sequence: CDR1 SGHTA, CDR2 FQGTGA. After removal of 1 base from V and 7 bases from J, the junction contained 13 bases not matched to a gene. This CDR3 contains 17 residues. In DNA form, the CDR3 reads TGTGCCAGCAGCTTAATAGAGGTCGAGGGGGCGAGACAGCCCCAGCATTTT. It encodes CASSLIEVEGARQPQHF.

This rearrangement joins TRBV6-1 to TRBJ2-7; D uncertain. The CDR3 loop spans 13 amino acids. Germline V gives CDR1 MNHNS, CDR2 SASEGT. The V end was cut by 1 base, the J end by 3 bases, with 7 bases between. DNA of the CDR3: TGTGCCAGCAGTGAAGGTCTGAGCTACGAGCAGTACTTC. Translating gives CASSEGLSYEQYF.

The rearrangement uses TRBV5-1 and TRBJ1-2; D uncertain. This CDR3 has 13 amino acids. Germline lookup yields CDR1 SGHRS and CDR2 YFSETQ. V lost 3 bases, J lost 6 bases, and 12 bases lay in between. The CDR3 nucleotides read TGCGCCAGCAGCTCTTCGCGATATAATGGCTACACCTTC. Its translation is CASSSSRYNGYTF. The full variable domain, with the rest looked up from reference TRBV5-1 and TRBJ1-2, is KAGVTQTPRYLIKTRGQQVTLSCSPISGHRSVSWYQQTPGQGLQFLFEYFSETQRNKGNFPGRFSGRQFSNSRSEMNVSTLELGDSALYLCASSSSRYNGYTFGSGTRLTVV.

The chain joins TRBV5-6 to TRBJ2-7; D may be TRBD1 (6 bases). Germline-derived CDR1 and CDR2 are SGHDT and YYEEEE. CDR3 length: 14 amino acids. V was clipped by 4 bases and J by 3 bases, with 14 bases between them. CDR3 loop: CASSRGSRLYEQYF. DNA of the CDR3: TGTGCCAGCAGCAGGGGGTCGCGACTCTACGAGCAGTACTTC. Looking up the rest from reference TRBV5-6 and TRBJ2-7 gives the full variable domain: DAGVTQSPTHLIKTRGQQVTLRCSPKSGHDTVSWYQQALGQGPQFIFQYYEEEERQRGNFPDRFSGHQFPNYSSELNVNALLLGDSALYLCASSRGSRLYEQYFGPGTRLTVT.

CDR3 amino acids: CASSLRTSGRGNEQFF. In nucleotides, the CDR3 is TGCGCCAGCAGCCTCAGGACTAGCGGGAGAGGAAATGAGCAGTTCTTC. The chain employs TRBV4-3 and TRBJ2-1; 13 positions match TRBD2. In germline, CDR1 is LGHNA, CDR2 YSLEER. The J segment lost 7 bases and the V segment lost 4 bases, leaving 7 bases of the junction unmatched. The CDR3 sequence is 16 residues long.

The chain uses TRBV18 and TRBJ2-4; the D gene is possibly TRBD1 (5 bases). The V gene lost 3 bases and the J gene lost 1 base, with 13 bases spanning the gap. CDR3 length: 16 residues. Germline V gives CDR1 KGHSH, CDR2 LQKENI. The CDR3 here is CASSPPLTAAKNIQYF. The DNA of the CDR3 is TGTGCCAGCTCACCCCCTTTGACAGCCGCCAAAAACATTCAGTACTTC. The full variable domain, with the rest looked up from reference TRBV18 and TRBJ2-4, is NAGVMQNPRHLVRRRGQEARLRCSPMKGHSHVYWYRQLPEEGLKFMVYLQKENIIDESGMPKERFSAEFPKEGPSILRIQQVVRGDSAAYFCASSPPLTAAKNIQYFGAGTRLSVL.

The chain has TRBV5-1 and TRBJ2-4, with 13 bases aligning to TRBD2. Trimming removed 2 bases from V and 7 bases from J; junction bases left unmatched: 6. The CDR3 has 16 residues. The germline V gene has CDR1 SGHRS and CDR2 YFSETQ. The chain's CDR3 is CASSLLAGGEANIQYF. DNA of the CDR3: TGCGCCAGCAGCTTACTAGCGGGAGGGGAAGCGAACATTCAGTACTTC.

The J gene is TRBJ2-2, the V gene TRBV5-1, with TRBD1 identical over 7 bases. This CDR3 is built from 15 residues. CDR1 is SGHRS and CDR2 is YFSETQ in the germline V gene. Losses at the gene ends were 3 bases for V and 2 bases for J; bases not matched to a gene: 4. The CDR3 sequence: CASSSGQLNTGELFF. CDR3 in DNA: TGCGCCAGCAGCTCGGGACAGCTCAACACCGGGGAGCTGTTTTTT. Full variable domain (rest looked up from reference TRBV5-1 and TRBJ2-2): KAGVTQTPRYLIKTRGQQVTLSCSPISGHRSVSWYQQTPGQGLQFLFEYFSETQRNKGNFPGRFSGRQFSNSRSEMNVSTLELGDSALYLCASSSGQLNTGELFFGEGSRLTVL.

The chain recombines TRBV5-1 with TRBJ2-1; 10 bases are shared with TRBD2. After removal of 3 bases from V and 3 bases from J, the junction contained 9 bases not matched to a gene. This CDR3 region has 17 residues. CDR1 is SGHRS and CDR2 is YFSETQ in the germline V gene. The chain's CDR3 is CASSSLPLAGGYNEQFF. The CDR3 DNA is TGCGCCAGCAGCTCACTCCCTTTAGCGGGAGGCTACAATGAGCAGTTCTTC.

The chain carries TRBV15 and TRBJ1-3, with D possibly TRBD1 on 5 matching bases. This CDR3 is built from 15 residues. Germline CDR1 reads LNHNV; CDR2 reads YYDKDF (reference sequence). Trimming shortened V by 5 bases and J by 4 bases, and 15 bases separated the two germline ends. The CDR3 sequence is CATSPRQGLGNTIYF. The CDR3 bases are TGTGCCACCAGCCCCCGTCAGGGATTGGGAAACACCATATATTTT.

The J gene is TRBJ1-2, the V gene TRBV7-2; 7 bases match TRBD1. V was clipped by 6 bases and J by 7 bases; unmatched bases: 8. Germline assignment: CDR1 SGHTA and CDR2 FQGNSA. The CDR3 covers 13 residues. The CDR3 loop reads CASSQKGASGYTF. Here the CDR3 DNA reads TGTGCCAGCAGTCAAAAGGGGGCCAGTGGCTACACCTTC. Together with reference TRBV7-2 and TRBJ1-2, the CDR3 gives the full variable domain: GAGVSQSPSNKVTEKGKDVELRCDPISGHTALYWYRQSLGQGLEFLIYFQGNSAPDKSGLPSDRFSAERTGGSVSTLTIQRTQQEDSAVYLCASSQKGASGYTFGSGTRLTVV.

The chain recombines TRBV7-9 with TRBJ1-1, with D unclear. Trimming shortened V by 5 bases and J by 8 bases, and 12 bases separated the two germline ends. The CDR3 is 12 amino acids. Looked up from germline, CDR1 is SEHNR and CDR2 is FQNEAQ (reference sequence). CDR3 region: CASSPRETEAFF. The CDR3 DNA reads TGTGCCAGCAGCCCTCGGGAGACCGAAGCTTTCTTT.